These 31 T cell receptor beta chains were sequenced from one sample in a study of T cells in women clearing cervical HPV infection. Sequenced by immunoSEQ multiplex PCR; TCRdb stores in-frame clones only, minus some. This sample's table has approximately 18,000 clones. Sequencing used blood buffy coat. Source of these receptors: a woman aged 18 to 75 with a cervical HPV16 infection that either progressed to CIN3+ or cleared (not recorded which).

Comments on this clone: The observed sequence ends 3 residues before the CDR3 terminus, with the missing tail filled in from the germline J gene. The rearrangement links TRBV7-3 to TRBJ1-4, with TRBD1 matching 9 bases. CDR1 is SGHTA and CDR2 is FQGTGA in the germline V gene. This CDR3 spans 14 amino acids. V dropped 5 bases and J dropped 6; count of bases not matched to a gene: 4. CDR3 DNA, as far as it was read: TGTGCCAGCAGCCAGACAGGGGGGGATGAAAAA. Translating gives CASSQTGGDEK. The full CDR3 reads CASSQTGGDEKLFF.

CDR3 residues: CASKREGSDYGQYF. The CDR3 bases that were read are TGTGCCAGTAAGAGGGAGGGGTCGGACTATGGT. The V and J genes are TRBV19 and TRBJ2-4; TRBD2 agrees at 7 bases. The CDR3 end falls 3 residues outside the read, so it is completed with the germline J gene. The CDR3 runs 14 residues. In germline, CDR1 is LNHDA, CDR2 SQIVND (reference sequence).

Details on this clone: The CDR3 end falls 3 residues outside the read, so it is completed with the germline J gene. The V gene is TRBV30, the J gene TRBJ1-4; tentatively, D is TRBD1 (5 bases). CDR1 is GTSNPN and CDR2 is SVGIG in the germline V gene (reference sequence). This CDR3 has 13 residues. The CDR3 loop is CAWRPGVSSPLFF. Partial CDR3 DNA: TGTGCCTGGCGCCCGGGGGTGAGTTCACCA.

The CDR3 sequence: CASSLDSAGSYEQYF. The CDR3 DNA, read in part, is TGTGCCAGCAGCTTAGATAGTGCGGGCAGCTACGAG. The V and J genes are TRBV7-9 and TRBJ2-7; maybe TRBD2 (5 bases). The read falls 3 residues short of the CDR3 end, and the missing part is taken from the germline J gene. Per germline, CDR1 SEHNR and CDR2 FQNEAQ (reference sequence). This CDR3 is built from 15 residues. Trimming cost V 1 base and J 3 bases, with 13 bases left between them.

A word on this clone: The missing CDR3 end, 3 residues past where the read stops, is filled in from the germline J gene. The chain links TRBV6-4 to TRBJ1-2; 11 bases line up with TRBD1. The germline V gene has CDR1 MRHNA and CDR2 SNTAGT. The trim removed 4 bases at V and 1 base at J, leaving 2 bases unmatched. The CDR3 consists of 15 residues. The CDR3 sequence is CASSAGTGGNYGYTF. Incomplete CDR3 DNA: TGTGCCAGCAGTGCCGGGACAGGGGGTAACTATGGC.

As concerns this clone: The read is 3 residues too short to cover the CDR3 end, so that end is filled in from the germline J gene. The chain joins TRBV7-6 to TRBJ2-3; TRBD2 is a possible D gene (7 bases). This CDR3 comprises 17 residues. V was shortened by 3 bases and J by 1 base, with 17 bases between the two germline ends. Germline V CDR1 and CDR2: SGHVS, FNYEAQ. The sequenced CDR3 bases are TGTGCCAGCAGCTTTAGTCGGGGGGCCCTCGGCACAGATACG. This encodes CASSFSRGALGTDT. The entire CDR3 protein is CASSFSRGALGTDTQYF.

The CDR3 DNA, read in part, is TGTGCCAGCAGCTCCGGGGTACCTGAATCACCC. As protein: CASSSGVPESP. The complete CDR3 reads CASSSGVPESPLHF. The chain uses TRBV11-2 and TRBJ1-6; D is undetermined. The observed sequence ends 3 residues before the CDR3 terminus, with the missing tail filled in from the germline J gene. The length of the CDR3 is 14 residues. V shed 4 bases and J shed 10 bases, with 14 bases lying between them. CDR1 SGHAT and CDR2 FQNNGV come from the germline V gene.

Points on this clone: The CDR3 extends 3 residues past the end of the read, so its final part is completed from the germline J gene. The V and J genes are TRBV10-3 and TRBJ1-5; D is uncertain. Germline CDR1 ENHRY, CDR2 SYGVKD. The CDR3 contains 16 residues. Between the trimmed V and J ends, which lost 8 bases and 0 bases, there was a span of 17 bases. CDR3 DNA, as far as it was read: TGTGCCATCGCGGGCCCCCCGCCGGATAGCAATCAGCCC. This encodes CAIAGPPPDSNQP. In full, the CDR3 is CAIAGPPPDSNQPQHF.

For this clone: The DNA ends 3 residues before the CDR3 does, and the rest of the CDR3 is filled in from the germline J gene. The V gene is TRBV5-6, the J gene TRBJ2-7; 9 bases map to TRBD2. Germline trimming cut 0 bases from V and 4 bases from J; bases unmatched to any gene: 5. The CDR3 length is 15 residues. CDR1 and CDR2 from the germline V gene are SGHDT and YYEEEE. CDR3 amino acids: CASSLVAGVKYEQYF. The DNA read from the CDR3 is TGTGCCAGCAGCTTGGTAGCGGGGGTAAAATACGAG.

With respect to this clone: Sequencing ends 3 residues short of the CDR3 end; the germline J gene provides the rest. This chain links TRBV20-1 with TRBJ2-3, with a possible D match to TRBD2 (6 bases). Per the germline V gene, CDR1 is DFQATT and CDR2 is SNEGSKA (reference sequence). The CDR3 extends over 13 amino acids. CDR3 DNA, as far as it was read: TGCAGTGCTCCCCAGGGACTGCAAGAGACG. This translates into CSAPQGLQET. In full, the CDR3 reads CSAPQGLQETQYF.

In terms of frequency, this clone is medium-sized. Read data end 3 residues before the CDR3 end; the end is taken from the germline J gene. V usage is TRBV2 and J usage is TRBJ1-1; tentative D call: TRBD1 (6 bases). The CDR3 is 13 amino acids. Germline V gene data show CDR1 as SNHLY and CDR2 as FYNNEI. The chain's CDR3 is CASRQDSQGQAFF. The covered CDR3 bases are TGTGCCAGCAGGCAGGACAGTCAGGGACAA. Drawing the rest from reference TRBV2 and TRBJ1-1, the complete variable domain is EPEVTQTPSHQVTQMGQEVILRCVPISNHLYFYWYRQILGQKVEFLVSFYNNEISEKSEIFDDQFSVERPDGSNFTLKIRSTKLEDSAMYFCASRQDSQGQAFFGQGTRLTVV.

For this clone: The read ends 3 residues before the CDR3 terminus; that terminus is restored from the germline J gene. V gene TRBV10-3 combines with J gene TRBJ2-3; 12 bases are shared with TRBD2. The germline gives CDR1 ENHRY, CDR2 SYGVKD. The CDR3 has 17 residues. The CDR3 protein is CAISEGLAGTHKETQYF. CDR3 bases read: TGTGCCATCAGTGAGGGACTAGCGGGGACCCATAAAGAGACG.

About this clone: Coverage ceases 3 residues before the CDR3 finishes, and the germline J gene fills in the end. The gene calls are TRBV5-1 and TRBJ1-4, with D maybe TRBD1 (6 bases). Between the trimmed V and J ends, which lost 3 bases and 4 bases, there was a span of 13 bases. CDR3 size: 15 residues. Germline CDR1 reads SGHRS; CDR2 reads YFSETQ. The CDR3 is CASSSGTLDNEKLFF. The CDR3 DNA, read in part, is TGCGCCAGCAGCTCAGGGACATTGGATAATGAAAAA.

Remarks on this clone: The CDR3 extends 3 residues past the end of the read, so its final part is completed from the germline J gene. The chain employs TRBV2 and TRBJ1-1; no firm D call. There are 13 residues in the CDR3. CDR1 is SNHLY, CDR2 FYNNEI, per germline. Trimming removed 6 bases from V and 0 bases from J, with 8 bases in between. CDR3 sequence: CASRYTMNTEAFF. The covered CDR3 bases are TGTGCCAGCAGATACACCATGAACACTGAA.

Turning to this clone: The read ends 3 residues shy of where the CDR3 ends; the end is completed using the germline J gene. The chain couples TRBV5-1 to TRBJ2-3, with 8 bases fitting TRBD2. This CDR3 is 15 amino acids long. The junction had 11 bases not matched to a gene; V was cut back by 9 bases and J by 2 bases. Per the germline V gene, CDR1 is SGHRS and CDR2 is YFSETQ. The chain's CDR3 is CATRSAGAITDTQYF. The CDR3 bases that were read are TGCGCCACCCGCTCAGCGGGGGCGATCACAGATACG.

As concerns this clone: Coverage ceases 3 residues before the CDR3 finishes, and the germline J gene fills in the end. This chain connects TRBV5-1 to TRBJ2-7, with 8 bases aligning to TRBD1. The CDR3 runs 14 residues. Germline V gene sequence: CDR1 SGHRS, CDR2 YFSETQ. Germline trimming cut 0 bases from V and 4 bases from J; bases unmatched to any gene: 3. CDR3 protein: CASSLETGAYEQYF. The CDR3 bases that were read are TGCGCCAGCAGCTTGGAGACAGGGGCGTACGAG.

About this clone itself: The read gets to within 3 residues of the CDR3 end, and the germline J gene fills in the rest. The V call is TRBV11-2, the J call TRBJ2-7, with unresolved D. V lost 0 bases and J 0 bases, leaving 9 bases between the germline ends. In germline, CDR1 is SGHAT, CDR2 FQNNGV. The CDR3 is made up of 15 amino acids. CDR3 bases read: TGTGCCAGCAGCTTAGAGGTTCAGAGCTCCTACGAG. Translating it yields CASSLEVQSSYE. The whole CDR3 protein reads CASSLEVQSSYEQYF.

The sequenced CDR3 bases are TGTGCCAGCAGCCCCCGAGGCGGGGGTCGTCCTGAGGGTGAG. Amino acids: CASSPRGGGRPEGE. The whole CDR3 sequence is CASSPRGGGRPEGEQFF. The rearrangement uses TRBV7-8 and TRBJ2-1, with 7 bases lining up with TRBD2. The CDR3 goes on 3 residues after the read ends, and that part is filled in from the germline J gene. Losses at the gene ends were 5 bases for V and 9 bases for J; bases not matched to a gene: 19. Germline V lookup: CDR1 SGHVS, CDR2 FQNEAQ. The CDR3 runs 17 residues.

For this clone: The read terminates 3 residues before the CDR3 end, so the remaining end is supplied by the germline J gene. The chain links TRBV29-1 to TRBJ2-7; the D gene is possibly TRBD1 (6 bases). The CDR3 length is 12 residues. Trimming removed 5 bases at V and 5 bases at J, with 13 bases between. From germline, CDR1 is SQVTM and CDR2 ANQGSEA. The CDR3 here is CSVQGSTDEQYF. CDR3 bases read: TGCAGCGTTCAGGGGTCTACCGACGAG.

For this clone: The read terminates 3 residues before the CDR3 end, so the remaining end is supplied by the germline J gene. J is TRBJ1-2 and V is TRBV18; D not certain. The CDR3 is 12 amino acids. Per germline, CDR1 KGHSH and CDR2 LQKENI. Here the CDR3 reads CATAYFTDTYTF. Incomplete CDR3 DNA: TGTGCCACCGCCTACTTTACAGATACC.

As concerns this clone: The read halts 3 residues ahead of the CDR3 end, with the missing end drawn from the germline J gene. The chain links TRBV6-2 or TRBV6-3 to TRBJ1-5; D may be TRBD1 (6 bases). From germline, CDR1 is MNHEY and CDR2 SVGEGT. Trimming shortened V by 0 bases and J by 5 bases, and 11 bases separated the two germline ends. The CDR3 runs to 15 residues. The DNA read from the CDR3 is TGTGCCAGCAGTTACTCGACAGGAGAGGATCAGCCC. This codes for CASSYSTGEDQP. The whole CDR3 sequence is CASSYSTGEDQPQHF.

For this clone: With the read ending 3 residues before the CDR3 end, the germline J gene is used to fill in that end. This chain uses TRBV30 with TRBJ2-7; maybe TRBD1 (5 bases). The CDR3 is 14 residues long. V lost 0 bases and J 3 bases, leaving 12 bases between the germline ends. Germline values: CDR1 GTSNPN, CDR2 SVGIG (reference sequence). CDR3 amino acids: CAWSVPGSHYEQYF. The CDR3 bases that were read are TGTGCCTGGAGTGTACCAGGGTCGCACTACGAG.

Details on this clone: The sequenced fragment ends 3 residues before the CDR3 boundary, so the rest is inferred from the germline J gene. The chain has TRBV28 and TRBJ1-6; possible D gene TRBD1, 6 bases. V was clipped by 5 bases and J by 8 bases, with 16 bases between them. The V gene's germline CDR1 is MDHEN and CDR2 SYDVKM. This CDR3 contains 15 residues. The covered CDR3 bases are TGTGCCAGCAGTCCTCCGGCAGGGGTCTATTCACCC. Translated, it gives CASSPPAGVYSP. In full, the CDR3 reads CASSPPAGVYSPLHF.

About this clone: From the germline J gene comes the end of the CDR3, since the read stops 3 residues before it. The V call is TRBV19, the J call TRBJ2-3, with a possible D match to TRBD1 (5 bases). Germline V gene lookup returns CDR1 LNHDA and CDR2 SQIVND (reference sequence). V was cut by 4 bases and J by 0 bases, with 14 bases left in between. This CDR3 has 16 amino acids. This CDR3 reads CASSTQQAASTDTQYF. Incomplete CDR3 DNA: TGTGCCAGTAGTACCCAACAGGCGGCTAGCACAGATACG.

Incomplete CDR3 DNA: TGCAGTGCTAGAGATGTACAGTCCTATGGC. This gives the protein CSARDVQSYG. The complete CDR3 reads CSARDVQSYGYTF. This rearrangement joins TRBV20-1 to TRBJ1-2; D is unresolved. Read data end 3 residues before the CDR3 end; the end is taken from the germline J gene. The CDR3 contains 13 residues. The V end was cut by 0 bases, the J end by 4 bases, with 9 bases between. Per germline, CDR1 DFQATT and CDR2 SNEGSKA (reference sequence).

Worth noting for this clone: The read finishes 3 residues shy of the CDR3 end, and the germline J gene is used to complete it. The chain has TRBV7-8 and TRBJ2-5, with a tentative D call TRBD2 (6 bases). V gave up 5 bases and J gave up 7 bases, with 14 bases separating them. Germline CDR1 reads SGHVS; CDR2 reads FQNEAQ. This CDR3 spans 13 amino acids. The CDR3: CASSARGARTQYF. The CDR3 bases that were read are TGTGCCAGCAGCGCCCGCGGGGCGCGGACC.

Concerning this clone itself: The read halts 3 residues ahead of the CDR3 end, with the missing end drawn from the germline J gene. The rearrangement links TRBV4-1 to TRBJ1-6; D is ambiguous. In germline, CDR1 is MGHRA, CDR2 YSYEKL. V was shortened by 1 base and J by 4 bases, with 11 bases between the two germline ends. The CDR3 consists of 16 residues. CDR3 residues: CASSQAGRDYNSPLHF. The sequenced CDR3 bases are TGCGCCAGCAGCCAAGCGGGGAGGGATTATAATTCACCC.

Note on this clone: The read is 3 residues too short to cover the CDR3 end, so that end is filled in from the germline J gene. The V call is TRBV5-1, the J call TRBJ2-7; the match to TRBD1 covers 8 bases. Germline values: CDR1 SGHRS, CDR2 YFSETQ. V shed 4 bases and J 4 bases; nucleotides not matched to a gene: 10. This CDR3 has 15 amino acids. The CDR3 DNA, read in part, is TGCGCCAGCAGCACCGGACAGGGTATTACATACGAG. This gives the protein CASSTGQGITYE. The full-length CDR3 reads as CASSTGQGITYEQYF. Supplemented by reference TRBV5-1 and TRBJ2-7, the full variable domain reads KAGVTQTPRYLIKTRGQQVTLSCSPISGHRSVSWYQQTPGQGLQFLFEYFSETQRNKGNFPGRFSGRQFSNSRSEMNVSTLELGDSALYLCASSTGQGITYEQYFGPGTRLTVT.

As for this clone: The read ends 3 residues early relative to the CDR3; the germline J gene fills the gap. The chain combines TRBV19 with TRBJ2-3; 7 bases fit TRBD1. This CDR3 is built from 13 residues. After removal of 9 bases from V and 0 bases from J, the junction contained 3 bases not matched to a gene. Per germline, CDR1 LNHDA and CDR2 SQIVND (reference sequence). The covered CDR3 bases are TGTGCCAGCGCGACAGGGAGCACAGATACG. This codes for CASATGSTDT. In full, the CDR3 is CASATGSTDTQYF.

With respect to this clone: With the read ending 3 residues before the CDR3 end, the germline J gene is used to fill in that end. The chain employs TRBV7-8 and TRBJ2-3; D perhaps matches TRBD2 (7 bases). V shed 1 base and J shed 4 bases, with 12 bases lying between them. The germline V gene encodes CDR1 SGHVS and CDR2 FQNEAQ. The CDR3 has 15 residues. The sequenced part of the CDR3 DNA is TGTGCCAGCAGCTTAGTGGGGGGGCCGGCAGATACG. Protein product: CASSLVGGPADT. The entire CDR3 protein reads CASSLVGGPADTQYF.

Of note for this clone: The read falls 3 residues short of the CDR3 end, and the missing part is taken from the germline J gene. This sequence joins TRBV5-1 and TRBJ1-2, with a possible D match to TRBD1 (5 bases). The germline V gene has CDR1 SGHRS and CDR2 YFSETQ. The CDR3 is 17 amino acids. CDR3 sequence reads: CASSTGLSGYSTDTYTF. The CDR3 DNA, read in part, is TGCGCCAGCAGCACAGGACTTAGCGGCTATTCCACAGATACG.